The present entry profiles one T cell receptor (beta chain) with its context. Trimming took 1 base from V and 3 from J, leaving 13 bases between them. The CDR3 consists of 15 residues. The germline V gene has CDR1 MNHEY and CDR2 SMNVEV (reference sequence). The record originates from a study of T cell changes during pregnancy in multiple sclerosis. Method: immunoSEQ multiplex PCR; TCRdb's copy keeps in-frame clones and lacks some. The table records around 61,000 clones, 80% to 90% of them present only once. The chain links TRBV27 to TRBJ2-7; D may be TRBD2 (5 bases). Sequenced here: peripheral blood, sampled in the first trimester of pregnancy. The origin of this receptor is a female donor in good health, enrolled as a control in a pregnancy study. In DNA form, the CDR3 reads TGTGCCAGCAGTTTATTCCCGGGGTTGGACTACGAGCAGTACTTC. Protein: CASSLFPGLDYEQYF.